A single sample is the source of the 7 T cell receptor beta chains below, sequenced in a study of T cells in Graves' hyperthyroidism and ophthalmopathy (dated by TCRdb to about 2019). Libraries came from multiplex PCR. Sequencer: Illumina HiSeq 2000. Amplification of TCR beta CDR3 regions was carried out from RNA transcripts. A first-round RT-PCR of the TCR CDR3 used the HTBI primer set with the Qiagen OneStep RT-PCR kit. TCRdb cleaned the public reads at Q25 with fastp, built clones with MiXCR and kept in-frame beta chains. Under each unique CDR3 protein, matching rows form one entry showing the most common genes and DNA. The sample contains 650,000 to 700,000 distinct CDR3 sequences, roughly 17% of them found a single time. The ten largest make up around a sixth of the sample. Input material: blood. Receptors were obtained from a man in his forties or fifties with Graves' hyperthyroidism.

This clonotype appeared a few times. The rearrangement joins TRBV7-2 to TRBJ1-2; D is unresolved. Germline loops: CDR1 SGHTA, CDR2 FQGNSA. CDR3 length equals 14 residues. V was cut by 0 bases and J by 4 bases, with 9 bases left in between. The CDR3 DNA is TGTGCCAGCAGCTTAGCGGGCAGTGGCTATGGCTACACCTTC. Translated: CASSLAGSGYGYTF.

This clonotype was counted at least ten times. One junction end does not reproduce the germline sequence, and a read error may be involved. The V gene is TRBV5-1, the J gene TRBJ1-3; D not resolved. This CDR3 region has 14 residues. Germline loops: CDR1 SGHRS, CDR2 YFSETQ. The CDR3 coding sequence is TGTGCCAGCAGCCTCGGAAGTTCTGGAAACACCATATATTTT. Protein product: CASSLGSSGNTIYF.

This clonotype was counted ten times or more. This chain links TRBV10-2 with TRBJ2-5; D is ambiguous. Trimming stripped 6 bases from V and 5 bases from J, with 10 bases between. The CDR3 has 12 residues. Germline V gene lookup returns CDR1 WSHSY and CDR2 SAAADI. The CDR3 reads CASRPDGETQYF. DNA of the CDR3: TGCGCCAGCAGACCGGACGGGGAGACCCAGTACTTC.

This clonotype turned up a few times. The chain uses TRBV7-3 and TRBJ2-1; 7 bases are a match to TRBD2. The germline gives CDR1 SGHTA, CDR2 FQGTGA. This CDR3 region has 17 residues. Trimming took 4 bases from V and 0 from J; bases not matched to a gene: 9. CDR3 in DNA: TGTGCCAGCAGCTACCCGTCGCGGGGGAGCTCCTACAATGAGCAGTTCTTC. It is translated as CASSYPSRGSSYNEQFF.

This clonotype showed up many times. This sequence joins TRBV11-2 and TRBJ2-1; 11 nucleotides line up with TRBD1. Trimming took 8 bases from V and 7 from J; bases not matched to a gene: 7. CDR1 and CDR2 (germline): SGHAT, FQNNGV. CDR3 length equals 14 residues. The CDR3 region has the DNA TGTGCCAGCGGAGGACAGGGGGCGGAAAATGAGCAGTTCTTC. This gives the protein CASGGQGAENEQFF. The full variable domain, its missing parts supplied by reference TRBV11-2 and TRBJ2-1, is EAGVAQSPRYKIIEKRQSVAFWCNPISGHATLYWYQQILGQGPKLLIQFQNNGVVDDSQLPKDRFSAERLKGVDSTLKIQPAKLEDSAVYLCASGGQGAENEQFFGPGTRLTVL.

This clonotype was seen ten or more times. The gene calls are TRBV24-1 and TRBJ1-5; a weak D match, TRBD1 (6 bases). This CDR3 comprises 14 residues. CDR1 and CDR2 from the germline V gene are KGHDR and SFDVKD. Trimming removed 5 bases at V and 6 bases at J, with 13 bases between. The CDR3 loop is CATSAGDISQPQHF. For the CDR3, the DNA is TGTGCCACCAGTGCCGGGGACATCAGTCAGCCCCAGCATTTT.

This clonotype was observed at least ten times. The V gene is TRBV2, the J gene TRBJ1-4, with 10 bases identical to TRBD1. The CDR3 is 15 amino acids. CDR1 and CDR2 from the germline V gene are SNHLY and FYNNEI. Germline trimming cut 3 bases from V and 8 bases from J; bases unmatched to any gene: 6. The CDR3 is CASSDDRGRGEKLFF. For the CDR3, the DNA is TGTGCCAGCAGTGACGACAGGGGGCGAGGAGAAAAACTGTTTTTT.